The 15 T cell receptor beta chains given below trace back to one sample, sequenced in a study of blood T cell repertoires in COVID-19. The table came from immunoSEQ multiplex PCR; TCRdb's copy has only in-frame clones and leaves some out. The repertoire holds 150,000 to 200,000 clones, with about 88% as singletons. Sequences were obtained from PBMCs or T cells enriched from blood (not recorded which). These receptors all stem from a human donor with acute COVID-19. The donor label of this sample is uncertain.

The genes are TRBV5-4 and TRBJ1-1; 10 bases are a match to TRBD1. The germline CDR1 and CDR2 sequences are SGHNT and YYREEE (reference sequence). The CDR3 has 16 amino acids. The junction had 10 bases not matched to a gene; V was cut back by 3 bases and J by 5 bases. The CDR3 DNA reads TGTGCCAGCAGCTCCAACCGGGGACAGGGGAGAACTGAAGCTTTCTTT. Protein product: CASSSNRGQGRTEAFF. Looking up the rest from reference TRBV5-4 and TRBJ1-1 gives the full variable domain: ETGVTQSPTHLIKTRGQQVTLRCSSQSGHNTVSWYQQALGQGPQFIFQYYREEENGRGNFPPRFSGLQFPNYSSELNVNALELDDSALYLCASSSNRGQGRTEAFFGQGTRLTVV.

CDR3 in amino acids: CASGLAGSYEQYF. The CDR3 DNA reads TGTGCTAGTGGTTTGGCAGGGTCCTACGAGCAGTACTTC. This chain links TRBV12-5 with TRBJ2-7, with a possible D match to TRBD1 (5 bases). The germline V and J ends were trimmed by 1 base and 1 base, with 5 bases remaining between them. The CDR3 has 13 residues. Germline V gene sequence: CDR1 LGHNT, CDR2 FRNRAP.

The J gene is TRBJ1-2, the V gene TRBV14; 8 nucleotides match TRBD1. Germline CDR1 is SGHDN and CDR2 is FVKESK. V shed 10 bases and J 8 bases; nucleotides not matched to a gene: 6. The CDR3 is made up of 11 amino acids. As DNA, the CDR3 is TGTGCCATTAGGACAGGGAAAGGCTACACCTTC. Translation gives CAIRTGKGYTF.

V gene TRBV6-1 combines with J gene TRBJ1-5, with 7 bases aligning to TRBD1. The length of the CDR3 is 18 residues. Trimming cost V 2 bases and J 1 base; bases outside gene matches: 11. Germline CDR1 and CDR2: MNHNS and SASEGT. The CDR3 is CASSEHGNLDRSNQPQHF. The CDR3, as DNA: TGTGCCAGCAGTGAACACGGTAACCTGGACAGGAGCAATCAGCCCCAGCATTTT.

Regarding this clone: One end of the junction does not line up with germline, which may come from a read error. The CDR3 loop is CASNQGGEETQYF. DNA of the CDR3: TGCGCCAGCAACCAAGGCGGGGAAGAGACCCAGTACTTC. This sequence joins TRBV4-1 and TRBJ2-5, with D possibly matching TRBD2 (6 bases). This CDR3 region has 13 residues. CDR1 is MGHRA, CDR2 YSYEKL, per germline.

This chain joins TRBV2 and TRBJ2-3; D is ambiguous. CDR1 and CDR2 (germline): SNHLY, FYNNEI. Trimming removed 6 bases at V and 0 bases at J, with 13 bases between. The CDR3 consists of 15 residues. The CDR3 here is CASRHRQRSTDTQYF. CDR3 bases: TGTGCCAGCAGGCACCGACAAAGAAGCACAGATACGCAGTATTTT.

This chain joins TRBV7-2 and TRBJ1-3, with D tentatively TRBD1 (5 bases). There are 16 residues in the CDR3. With 1 base removed from V and 0 bases from J, the gap between germline ends came to 10 bases. CDR1 SGHTA and CDR2 FQGNSA come from the germline V gene. For the CDR3, the DNA is TGTGCCAGCAGCTTAGTCAGGGCCCTCTCTGGAAACACCATATATTTT. Protein product: CASSLVRALSGNTIYF.

The V gene is TRBV6-6, the J gene TRBJ1-2; no firm D call. V shed 5 bases and J shed 4 bases, with 14 bases lying between them. The germline gives CDR1 MNHNY, CDR2 SVGAGI (reference sequence). CDR3 length: 14 amino acids. CDR3 sequence reads: CASSTRETSYGYTF. The CDR3 nucleotides read TGTGCCAGCAGTACGAGGGAGACTTCCTATGGCTACACCTTC.

The rearrangement joins TRBV7-2 to TRBJ2-3, with D unresolved. V lost 3 bases to trimming and J lost 2 bases, with 9 bases between them. Germline lookup yields CDR1 SGHTA and CDR2 FQGNSA. CDR3 length: 14 amino acids. The CDR3 region has the DNA TGTGCCAGCAGCTTTGGCCGCACCACAGATACGCAGTATTTT. This codes for CASSFGRTTDTQYF.

This clone has a single count. This rearrangement joins TRBV29-1 to TRBJ1-2; D is ambiguous. The CDR3 loop spans 12 amino acids. V shed 7 bases and J shed 5 bases, with 14 bases lying between them. From germline, CDR1 is SQVTM and CDR2 ANQGSEA. CDR3 nucleotides: TGCAGCGGGGGTGAGAGGGAGTATGGCTACACCTTC. This sequence encodes CSGGEREYGYTF.

The rearrangement uses TRBV29-1 and TRBJ2-3, with D uncertain. The CDR3 spans 13 residues. Trimming removed 3 bases at V and 0 bases at J, with 7 bases between. In germline, CDR1 is SQVTM, CDR2 ANQGSEA. CDR3 nucleotides: TGCAGCGTTGACGCGGTTAGCACAGATACGCAGTATTTT. Amino acids: CSVDAVSTDTQYF.

The V gene is TRBV24-1, the J gene TRBJ2-1; possibly TRBD1 for D (6 bases). The CDR3 runs to 13 residues. V lost 9 bases, J lost 1 base, and 9 bases lay in between. Per germline, CDR1 KGHDR and CDR2 SFDVKD. CDR3 sequence: CATQDSSYNEQFF. Written as DNA, the CDR3 is TGTGCCACCCAGGACAGTTCCTACAATGAGCAGTTCTTC.

The V and J genes are TRBV7-3 and TRBJ2-7, with no clear D. The CDR3 totals 13 residues. Trimming shortened V by 8 bases and J by 4 bases, and 15 bases separated the two germline ends. Germline V gives CDR1 SGHTA, CDR2 FQGTGA. CDR3: CASSPARGYEQYF. The CDR3 coding sequence is TGTGCCAGCTCTCCGGCCCGCGGATACGAGCAGTACTTC.

The chain employs TRBV12-5 and TRBJ2-5; D is perhaps TRBD1 (6 bases). CDR1 and CDR2 (germline): LGHNT, FRNRAP. This CDR3 contains 12 residues. Trimming stripped 3 bases from V and 4 bases from J, with 6 bases between. The DNA for the CDR3 is TGTGCTAGTGGTTTACAGGGAGAGACCCAGTACTTC. Protein sequence: CASGLQGETQYF.

The CDR3 DNA follows: TGTGCCAGCTCGGGTACAGGGGGAAATCAGCCCCAGCATTTT. Residues: CASSGTGGNQPQHF. V gene TRBV18 combines with J gene TRBJ1-5, with 8 bases lining up with TRBD1. There are 14 residues in the CDR3. Looked up from germline, CDR1 is KGHSH and CDR2 is LQKENI. V lost 6 bases to trimming and J lost 4 bases; unmatched junction nucleotides: 5.